The rows below give T cell receptor beta chains drawn from one sample of a study of shared clonotypes between healthy human individuals. The assay was immunoSEQ multiplex PCR, and TCRdb's table has in-frame clones only and misses some. This sample has some 1.5 million clones; 95% to 97% occur once, and the top ten carry approximately 1.1%. Sequencing used naive CD4+ T cells sorted from blood. These receptors were obtained from a man in his thirties or forties in good health. Each CDR3 is given with its conserved first and last residue. D genes are given only for firm matches. The listing skips clone size in some rows; elsewhere it reads once, few, many or a size class.

j_gene: TRBJ1-2; d_gene: TRBD1; len: 16; v_gene: TRBV28; abundance: NA; CDR3nt: TGTGCCAGCAGTTTCAGGGGGCAGGGAAGAGACTATGGCTACACCTTC; CDR3aa: CASSFRGQGRDYGYTF
j_gene: TRBJ1-5; d_gene: TRBD1; len: 16; v_gene: TRBV19; abundance: NA; CDR3nt: TGTGCCAGTAGTTCGGACAGGGGGCCGAGCAATCAGCCCCAGCATTTT; CDR3aa: CASSSDRGPSNQPQHF
j_gene: TRBJ2-6; d_gene: NA; len: 15; v_gene: TRBV27; abundance: NA; CDR3nt: TGTGCCAGCAGTGGGCAGGGGACTGGGGCCAACGTCCTGACTTTC; CDR3aa: CASSGQGTGANVLTF
j_gene: TRBJ2-1; d_gene: NA; len: 15; v_gene: TRBV13; abundance: NA; CDR3nt: TGTGCCAGCAGCTTAAGCGCGAAAATCGGCAATGAGCAGTTCTTC; CDR3aa: CASSLSAKIGNEQFF
j_gene: TRBJ2-3; d_gene: TRBD2; len: 15; v_gene: TRBV6-5; abundance: NA; CDR3nt: TGTGCCAGCCGAACCTCTCGGGAGGGCACAGATACGCAGTATTTT; CDR3aa: CASRTSREGTDTQYF
j_gene: TRBJ1-3; d_gene: NA; len: 15; v_gene: TRBV9; abundance: NA; CDR3nt: TGTGCCAGCAGCCTACGGGGTAGCTCTGGAAACACCATATATTTT; CDR3aa: CASSLRGSSGNTIYF
j_gene: TRBJ2-1; d_gene: TRBD1; len: 15; v_gene: TRBV30; abundance: few; CDR3nt: TGTGCCTGGTACTTTTCAGGGGGCCCCTACAATGAGCAGTTCTTC; CDR3aa: CAWYFSGGPYNEQFF
j_gene: TRBJ1-5; d_gene: NA; len: 15; v_gene: TRBV6-1; abundance: NA; CDR3nt: TGTGCCAGCAGTCCCGAGTTGGGAAACAATCAGCCCCAGCATTTT; CDR3aa: CASSPELGNNQPQHF
j_gene: TRBJ1-1; d_gene: NA; len: 13; v_gene: TRBV29-1; abundance: NA; CDR3nt: TGCAGCGCCAACCAGGGAAAGCACACTGAAGCTTTCTTT; CDR3aa: CSANQGKHTEAFF
j_gene: TRBJ1-2; d_gene: NA; len: 14; v_gene: TRBV6-5; abundance: NA; CDR3nt: TGTGCCAGCAGTAAACAGTTTTCTTTTGGGGGCTACACCTTC; CDR3aa: CASSKQFSFGGYTF
j_gene: TRBJ2-1; d_gene: TRBD2; len: 16; v_gene: TRBV5-4; abundance: once; CDR3nt: TGTGCCAGCAGCTCGGTACTAGCGGGTCTACACAATGAGCAGTTCTTC; CDR3aa: CASSSVLAGLHNEQFF
j_gene: TRBJ1-1; d_gene: NA; len: 12; v_gene: TRBV5-6; abundance: NA; CDR3nt: TGTGCCAGCAGCTTAGCACGGGAGGAAGCTTTCTTT; CDR3aa: CASSLAREEAFF
j_gene: TRBJ2-2; d_gene: NA; len: 14; v_gene: TRBV4-1; abundance: NA; CDR3nt: TGCGCCAGCAGAGAAGTTCTCCTCACCGGGGAGCTGTTTTTT; CDR3aa: CASREVLLTGELFF
j_gene: TRBJ2-4; d_gene: NA; len: 15; v_gene: TRBV15; abundance: NA; CDR3nt: TGTGCCACCAGCAGAGATAGTGGGAGCCGAAACATTCAGTACTTC; CDR3aa: CATSRDSGSRNIQYF
j_gene: TRBJ1-4; d_gene: NA; len: 17; v_gene: TRBV11-2; abundance: NA; CDR3nt: TGTGCCAGCAGCCCTAGGCTAGACAGCTACTCAAATGAAAAACTGTTTTTT; CDR3aa: CASSPRLDSYSNEKLFF
j_gene: TRBJ2-5; d_gene: NA; len: 13; v_gene: TRBV2; abundance: NA; CDR3nt: TGTGCCAGCAGCCTGGGCTTTCAAGAGACCCAGTACTTC; CDR3aa: CASSLGFQETQYF
j_gene: TRBJ2-1; d_gene: TRBD2; len: 15; v_gene: TRBV7-9; abundance: NA; CDR3nt: TGTGCCAGCAGCTTACTGGGACTAGCCTACAATGAGCAGTTCTTC; CDR3aa: CASSLLGLAYNEQFF
j_gene: TRBJ1-3; d_gene: NA; len: 16; v_gene: TRBV16; abundance: NA; CDR3nt: TGTGCCAGCAGCCAATATGCCATGCCCTCTGGAAACACCATATATTTT; CDR3aa: CASSQYAMPSGNTIYF
j_gene: TRBJ2-1; d_gene: NA; len: 17; v_gene: TRBV5-1; abundance: NA; CDR3nt: TGCGCCAGCAGCTTGGGGTCCGGGCTCGGCTCCTACAATGAGCAGTTCTTC; CDR3aa: CASSLGSGLGSYNEQFF
j_gene: TRBJ2-7; d_gene: TRBD2; len: 15; v_gene: TRBV7-6; abundance: NA; CDR3nt: TGTGCCAGCAGCTCTCAACTAGCGGGAGTCGACGAGCAGTACTTC; CDR3aa: CASSSQLAGVDEQYF
j_gene: TRBJ1-2; d_gene: NA; len: 14; v_gene: TRBV15; abundance: once; CDR3nt: TGTGCCACCAGCAGAGATCTGACGGACTATGGCTACACCTTC; CDR3aa: CATSRDLTDYGYTF
j_gene: TRBJ1-2; d_gene: NA; len: 16; v_gene: TRBV5-5; abundance: NA; CDR3nt: TGTGCCAGCAGCTTGGGAGGGCAGGGTTACAGCTATGGCTACACCTTC; CDR3aa: CASSLGGQGYSYGYTF
j_gene: TRBJ1-2; d_gene: NA; len: 16; v_gene: TRBV14; abundance: NA; CDR3nt: TGTGCCAGCAGCCAAGTCCTTCTTGGGGAGCACTATGGCTACACCTTC; CDR3aa: CASSQVLLGEHYGYTF
j_gene: TRBJ1-2; d_gene: NA; len: 12; v_gene: TRBV5-1; abundance: NA; CDR3nt: TGCGCCAGCAGCTTGGGCAGTTATGGCTACACCTTC; CDR3aa: CASSLGSYGYTF
j_gene: TRBJ1-3; d_gene: NA; len: 16; v_gene: TRBV6-6; abundance: NA; CDR3nt: TGTGCCACGGCCTGGACGACCAAGGCGCCTGGAAACACCATATATTTT; CDR3aa: CATAWTTKAPGNTIYF
j_gene: TRBJ1-2; d_gene: NA; len: 12; v_gene: TRBV2; abundance: NA; CDR3nt: TGTGCCAGCAGTGAGTCCTATTATGGCTACACCTTC; CDR3aa: CASSESYYGYTF
j_gene: TRBJ2-5; d_gene: NA; len: 13; v_gene: TRBV18; abundance: few; CDR3nt: TGTGCCAGCTCACCTCAAGGCAGGATATCCCAGTACTTC; CDR3aa: CASSPQGRISQYF
j_gene: TRBJ2-1; d_gene: TRBD2; len: 16; v_gene: TRBV9; abundance: NA; CDR3nt: TGTGCCAGCAGCGTCGTCCTAGCGGGTCGCTACAATGAGCAGTTCTTC; CDR3aa: CASSVVLAGRYNEQFF
j_gene: TRBJ2-7; d_gene: TRBD1; len: 15; v_gene: TRBV9; abundance: NA; CDR3nt: TGTGCCAGCAGCGACGGACAGGGCTTAGGTTACGAGCAGTACTTC; CDR3aa: CASSDGQGLGYEQYF
j_gene: TRBJ2-1; d_gene: TRBD2; len: 16; v_gene: TRBV14; abundance: NA; CDR3nt: TGTGCCAGCAGCCAAGCGGGGGGAATTCGGAGGAATGAGCAGTTCTTC; CDR3aa: CASSQAGGIRRNEQFF
j_gene: TRBJ2-4; d_gene: NA; len: 14; v_gene: TRBV5-1; abundance: once; CDR3nt: TGCGCCAGCAGCTCCCTAGGAGGACCAAGAATTCAGTACTTC; CDR3aa: CASSSLGGPRIQYF
j_gene: TRBJ1-4; d_gene: NA; len: 14; v_gene: TRBV5-1; abundance: NA; CDR3nt: TGCGCCAGCAGCTTGGTAGGGATGCGGGAAAAACTGTTTTTT; CDR3aa: CASSLVGMREKLFF
j_gene: TRBJ1-2; d_gene: NA; len: 12; v_gene: TRBV6-5; abundance: NA; CDR3nt: TGTGCCAGCAGTTACGGCCCTGGGGGCTACACCTTC; CDR3aa: CASSYGPGGYTF
j_gene: TRBJ2-3; d_gene: NA; len: 15; v_gene: TRBV28; abundance: NA; CDR3nt: TGTGCCAGCAGTTTAGGAGGGGGGCGGCCAGATACGCAGTATTTT; CDR3aa: CASSLGGGRPDTQYF
j_gene: TRBJ2-5; d_gene: NA; len: 14; v_gene: TRBV5-1; abundance: NA; CDR3nt: TGCGCCAGCAGGGGTAGGGCGGCAGGGGAGACCCAGTACTTC; CDR3aa: CASRGRAAGETQYF
j_gene: TRBJ2-1; d_gene: TRBD1; len: 15; v_gene: TRBV11-2; abundance: NA; CDR3nt: TGTGCCAGCAGCATGATTCGGGGACAGGTGAATGAGCAGTTCTTC; CDR3aa: CASSMIRGQVNEQFF
j_gene: TRBJ2-3; d_gene: NA; len: 14; v_gene: TRBV10-3; abundance: once; CDR3nt: TGTGCCATCAGTGGGAGGGCCGCCGCAGATACGCAGTATTTT; CDR3aa: CAISGRAAADTQYF
j_gene: TRBJ1-5; d_gene: TRBD1; len: 19; v_gene: TRBV7-8; abundance: once; CDR3nt: TGTGCCAGCAGCTTAGCACTGGGCGGACAGGGGACCGGCAATCAGCCCCAGCATTTT; CDR3aa: CASSLALGGQGTGNQPQHF
j_gene: TRBJ2-5; d_gene: TRBD1; len: 14; v_gene: TRBV7-9; abundance: NA; CDR3nt: TGTGCCAGCACCGGGACAGGGATTCAAGAGACCCAGTACTTC; CDR3aa: CASTGTGIQETQYF
j_gene: TRBJ2-5; d_gene: NA; len: 12; v_gene: TRBV5-1; abundance: once; CDR3nt: TGCGCCAGCAGCTTGGACGCGCAGACCCAGTACTTC; CDR3aa: CASSLDAQTQYF
j_gene: TRBJ2-3; d_gene: TRBD2; len: 13; v_gene: TRBV6-5; abundance: NA; CDR3nt: TGTGCCAGCAGTTACGGGGGGGCAGATACGCAGTATTTT; CDR3aa: CASSYGGADTQYF
j_gene: TRBJ2-7; d_gene: NA; len: 14; v_gene: TRBV15; abundance: NA; CDR3nt: TGTGCCACCAGCAGAGAAACAGCCGCCTACGAGCAGTACTTC; CDR3aa: CATSRETAAYEQYF
j_gene: TRBJ2-3; d_gene: NA; len: 14; v_gene: TRBV5-1; abundance: NA; CDR3nt: TGCGCCAGCAGCCTACTTGGAAACACAGATACGCAGTATTTT; CDR3aa: CASSLLGNTDTQYF
j_gene: TRBJ2-3; d_gene: TRBD2; len: 15; v_gene: TRBV7-8; abundance: NA; CDR3nt: TGTGCCAGCAGCTTATTTGGCGGGAGAGGAGATACGCAGTATTTT; CDR3aa: CASSLFGGRGDTQYF
j_gene: TRBJ2-4; d_gene: NA; len: 14; v_gene: TRBV19; abundance: NA; CDR3nt: TGTGCCAGTAGTGGGGTCACCAGGAGAGACATTCAGTACTTC; CDR3aa: CASSGVTRRDIQYF
j_gene: TRBJ2-1; d_gene: TRBD1; len: 13; v_gene: TRBV6-1; abundance: NA; CDR3nt: TGTGCCAGCAGTTGGACAGGGGAATTTGAGCAGTTCTTC; CDR3aa: CASSWTGEFEQFF
j_gene: TRBJ2-7; d_gene: TRBD1; len: 15; v_gene: TRBV5-1; abundance: NA; CDR3nt: TGCGCCAGCAGCTTTGTGACAGGGAGTCCCTACGAGCAGTACTTC; CDR3aa: CASSFVTGSPYEQYF
j_gene: TRBJ2-2; d_gene: TRBD1; len: 16; v_gene: TRBV6-1; abundance: once; CDR3nt: TGTGCCAGCAGTGCCCTTTCCGGACAGGGTGCCGGGGAGCTGTTTTTT; CDR3aa: CASSALSGQGAGELFF
j_gene: TRBJ1-4; d_gene: TRBD1; len: 19; v_gene: TRBV27; abundance: NA; CDR3nt: TGTGCCAGCAGTTTAGATCCCCGACAGGGGCGCGGAACTAATGAAAAACTGTTTTTT; CDR3aa: CASSLDPRQGRGTNEKLFF
j_gene: TRBJ2-5; d_gene: TRBD2; len: 15; v_gene: TRBV7-8; abundance: NA; CDR3nt: TGTGCCAGCAGCTTCGAAGCGGGAGGGCTAGAGACCCAGTACTTC; CDR3aa: CASSFEAGGLETQYF
j_gene: TRBJ1-1; d_gene: NA; len: 12; v_gene: TRBV29-1; abundance: once; CDR3nt: TGCAGCGCAAGTCGGGGGAACACTGAAGCTTTCTTT; CDR3aa: CSASRGNTEAFF
j_gene: TRBJ2-3; d_gene: TRBD1; len: 13; v_gene: TRBV5-1; abundance: NA; CDR3nt: TGCGCCAGCAGCTCGACAGGGGAAGATACGCAGTATTTT; CDR3aa: CASSSTGEDTQYF